The following is a T cell receptor (beta chain) sequence with its context. What it binds is not known. The approximately 120-subject validation cohort, separate from the approximately 670-subject first cohort, included the donors. The data stem from a study of cytomegalovirus exposure and HLA in healthy donors. Findings and caveats of the study: The study labeled about 160 TCR beta chains cytomegalovirus-associated.

Here immunoSEQ multiplex PCR was the method, and the copy in TCRdb shows in-frame clones only, minus some. The data show around 120,000 clones, with roughly 90% seen just once and about 6% held by the top ten. Sequences were obtained from PBMCs. The sequence was obtained from a woman younger than 35 in good health and CMV-seropositive.

As DNA, the CDR3 is TGTGCCAGCAGCCCCCCCCGGGCGGGGGGGCTTGTGAGCACAGATACGCAGTATTTT. It translates to CASSPPRAGGLVSTDTQYF. The chain couples TRBV7-2 to TRBJ2-3, with 9 bases that match TRBD2. Germline CDR1 is SGHTA and CDR2 is FQGNSA. This CDR3 is built from 19 residues. The J segment lost 0 bases and the V segment lost 5 bases, leaving 15 bases of the junction unmatched.